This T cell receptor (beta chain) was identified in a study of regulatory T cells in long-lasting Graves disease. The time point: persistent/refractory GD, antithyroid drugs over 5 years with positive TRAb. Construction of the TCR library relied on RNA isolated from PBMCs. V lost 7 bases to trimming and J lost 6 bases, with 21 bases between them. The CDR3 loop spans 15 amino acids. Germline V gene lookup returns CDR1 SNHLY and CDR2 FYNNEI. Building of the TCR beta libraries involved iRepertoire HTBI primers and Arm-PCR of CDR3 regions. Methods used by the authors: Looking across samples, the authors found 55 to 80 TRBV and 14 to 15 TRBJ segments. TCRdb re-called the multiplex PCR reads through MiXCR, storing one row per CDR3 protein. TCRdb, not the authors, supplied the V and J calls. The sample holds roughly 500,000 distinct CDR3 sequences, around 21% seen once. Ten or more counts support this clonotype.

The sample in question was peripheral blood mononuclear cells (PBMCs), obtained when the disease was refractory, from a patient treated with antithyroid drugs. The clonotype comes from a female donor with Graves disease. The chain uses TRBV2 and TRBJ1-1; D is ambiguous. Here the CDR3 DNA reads TGTGCCAGCATGACCGGGCAGACTGTATTGGCTGAAGCTTTCTTT. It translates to CASMTGQTVLAEAFF. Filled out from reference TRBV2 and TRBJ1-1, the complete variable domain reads EPEVTQTPSHQVTQMGQEVILRCVPISNHLYFYWYRQILGQKVEFLVSFYNNEISEKSEIFDDQFSVERPDGSNFTLKIRSTKLEDSAMYFCASMTGQTVLAEAFFGQGTRLTVV.